This T cell receptor (beta chain) was observed in a study of shared clonotypes between healthy human individuals (dated by TCRdb to 2020 to 2021). Notes on the research overall: The cohort included a few men and two women between 18 and 49 years of age. Per donor, leukapheresis produced somewhere between about 0.8 and 9 billion PBMCs. For each donor, CD4 naive and CD4 memory were each run on three plates, CD8 naive on two plates, and CD8 memory on one plate. Libraries were prepared and TCR repertoires were sequenced by different laboratories using diverse techniques, in order to increase sequencing depth and limit assay-specific biases. Blood TCR repertoires of about 5 healthy adults were deeply sequenced to estimate repertoire size and the extent of clonotype sharing between individuals.

Results and caveats for the whole study, not just this receptor: Sharing across several donors was observed for approximately 5% of naive CD4, 3% to 3.5% of naive CD8, roughly 2.4% of memory CD4, and roughly 0.4% of memory CD8 clonotypes. Sampling was restricted to blood, and TCR repertoires in tissues likely differ from the TCR repertoires found in blood. Estimated clonotype richness was generally larger for naive than for memory subsets. Pairwise subsampling indicated that sequencing depth was expected to affect the degree of clonotype sharing among donors. Clonotypes shared by all four sorted-subset donors showed higher generation probabilities than non-shared clonotypes. Because the study included a small number of donors, the genetic and exposure-history diversity represented was limited. Rarefaction of sorted-subset datasets indicated incomplete sequencing despite the large sequencing depth.

TCR CDR3 regions were amplified from genomic DNA by multiplex PCR using the deep immunoSEQ assay. Genomic DNA extracted from each cell subset was distributed evenly over all wells of several immunoSEQ 96-well plates, and each plate served as one replicate. For sorted subsets, 150 to 250 ng of genomic DNA, equivalent to 25,000 to 35,000 T cell genomes, went into each replicate PCR. Purified libraries were quantified with a Qubit 3.0 fluorometer, sized on a Bioanalyzer 2100, and re-quantified with the KAPA Library Quantification kit. Every immunoSEQ 96-well plate was sequenced on a dedicated single-read 150-cycle Illumina NextSeq 550 flow cell. Per the source publication's procedure: Because the immunoSEQ output included only junctional sequences and no quality scores, the filtering could not be the same as the filtering used for full-length reads. To assign V/J genes and CDR3, sequences were annotated using PyIR, a Python wrapper for IgBLAST v1.9, with IMGT germline references. Reads were removed for weak V/J assignments (E-value above 1e-6), missing CDR3, stop codons, out-of-frame junctions, or ambiguous translated residues. V3J clonotypes were defined by identical inferred V gene, J gene, and CDR3 amino acid sequence. To compute the percentage overlap between repertoires, the number of shared unique clonotypes was divided by the size of the smaller repertoire. Richness of each repertoire was evaluated using RTK rarefaction, the Chao1 estimator, and Recon v2.1 estimates of unobserved clonotypes. Generation probabilities for all TCRbeta clonotypes obtained by the gDNA method from a handful of donors were computed using OLGA. TCRdb stores this immuneACCESS table with in-frame sequences only. Part of the clones is absent; in the studies checked, under half of the shortfall reflects unresolved V genes, and no reason is known for the rest. That table furnishes V, J and clone size, whereas the DNA furnished D and trimming. This sample gives around 510,000 clones in total; roughly 95% of them show up just once. About 0.06% of the sample is taken by the ten largest.

The donors were healthy, HIV-negative adults with no recently reported acute infections or vaccinations. Every donor was a Caucasian adult living in Nashville, Tennessee, USA. CD4+ T cells were enriched through magnetic negative selection, after which naive cells were positively selected on CD45RA and the remaining negative fraction served as the memory subset. Blood was collected by leukapheresis, and PBMCs were isolated by Ficoll-Histopaque density gradient centrifugation and then cryopreserved in liquid nitrogen vapor phase. Purity and quantity of every magnetically sorted T cell population were checked by analytical flow cytometry. Genomic DNA was isolated from every sorted fraction and measured by UV absorbance on a Nanodrop 2000c. Points on this clone: It has no known antigen specificity. Qualities for individual bases were not recorded, and no much larger clone is one base off.

CDR1 is given as WNHNN and CDR2 as SYGVQD, both from the germline V gene (reference sequence). Cut back by 6 bases and 7 bases, the V and J ends lie 20 bases apart. From the cysteine up to the phenylalanine, the CDR3 has a length of 15 residues. Solely the CDR3 DNA is kept, with 45 bases framed from the first base. This chain joins TRBV10-1 to TRBJ2-3; TRBD2 is a possible D gene, resting on 7 matching bases. The sequenced sample was naive CD4+ T cells sorted from blood. The cell subset or site tag for this specimen amounts to: CD45RA+ positively selected. This sequence was found in a woman in her thirties in good health. The nucleotides are TGCGCCAGCAGCCCTAGCGGAGGGGGAGGAAATACGCAGTATTTT. This encodes CASSPSGGGGNTQYF.